The T cell receptor (beta chain) under discussion was sequenced for a study of OX40 agonist ivuxolimab in advanced cancers. Overall study context: The diagnoses of dose-escalation patients were hepatocellular carcinoma, melanoma, renal cell or head and neck cancer.

General study findings and limits: Circulating CD4+ and CD8+ T cells showed clonal expansion by week 6 at 0.1 to 3.0 mg/kg.

With autoimmune disease history or systemic immunosuppression, patients were excluded. Sampling times: baseline, cycle 4 day 1, cycle 7 day 1. As to this clone: The target antigen is unknown.

Produced via immunoSEQ multiplex PCR; TCRdb's table is partial and in-frame only. Seen here are more than 60,000 clones, approximately 90% observed once, and the top ten hold about 4%. The CDR3 consists of 14 residues. The V and J ends lost 5 bases and 2 bases respectively, with 13 bases between them. Per germline, CDR1 LGHNA and CDR2 YNFKEQ. This sequence joins TRBV4-2 and TRBJ2-7; the D gene is possibly TRBD1 (6 bases). This sequence was found in an adult with an advanced solid tumor such as melanoma, head and neck, liver or kidney cancer. Sequenced material: CD4+ or CD8+ T cells sorted from blood, taken in a trial of the OX40 agonist ivuxolimab. The CDR3 here is CASSLTRDTYEQYF. As DNA, the CDR3 is TGTGCCAGCAGCTTGACCCGGGACACCTACGAGCAGTACTTC.